A single sample is the source of the 17 T cell receptor beta chains below, sequenced in a study of blood T cell repertoires in COVID-19. Assay used: immunoSEQ multiplex PCR; TCRdb lists only in-frame clones, some missing. The data show roughly 86,000 clones, roughly 91% seen once. The material sequenced was peripheral blood. Every receptor here comes from a woman in her fifties or sixties in a cohort sampled during active COVID-19.

The V and J genes are TRBV6-5 and TRBJ2-7; D is perhaps TRBD2 (6 bases). CDR1 and CDR2 (germline): MNHEY, SVGAGI. Trimming stripped 3 bases from V and 5 bases from J, with 14 bases between. This CDR3 is 14 amino acids long. For the CDR3, the DNA is TGTGCCAGCAGTTATGGTACTAGCCTCCACGAGCAGTACTTC. This sequence encodes CASSYGTSLHEQYF.

The chain joins TRBV3-1 (or the pseudogene TRBV3-2) to TRBJ1-1; perhaps TRBD1 as D (6 bases). The CDR3 sequence is 15 residues long. The germline CDR1 and CDR2 sequences are LGHDT and YNNKEL (reference sequence). With 4 bases removed from V and 1 base from J, the gap between germline ends came to 13 bases. The chain's CDR3 is CASSLLDRENTEAFF. The DNA for the CDR3 is TGTGCCAGCAGCCTCCTGGACAGAGAGAACACTGAAGCTTTCTTT.

The chain has TRBV2 and TRBJ2-7, with D maybe TRBD2 (6 bases). Trimming pared 11 bases from V and 6 bases from J, leaving 14 bases between. The CDR3 runs 11 residues. The germline V gene has CDR1 SNHLY and CDR2 FYNNEI. This CDR3 reads CASSRGGEQYF. The CDR3 region has the DNA TGTGCCTCTTCGAGGGGAGGCGAGCAGTACTTC.

This chain joins TRBV4-2 and TRBJ2-7, with D perhaps matching TRBD1 (7 bases). The germline V gene encodes CDR1 LGHNA and CDR2 YNFKEQ. Trimming removed 0 bases from V and 3 bases from J, with 21 bases in between. The CDR3 is 18 residues long. In nucleotides, the CDR3 is TGTGCCAGCAGCCAAGAGGGTCGAGGGGGCGGGACCCACTACGAGCAGTACTTC. Its translation: CASSQEGRGGGTHYEQYF.

The V gene is TRBV19, the J gene TRBJ1-3; weak D call: TRBD1 (6 bases). The CDR3 covers 15 residues. The germline V gene encodes CDR1 LNHDA and CDR2 SQIVND (reference sequence). V was cut by 4 bases and J by 6 bases, with 16 bases left in between. The CDR3 DNA reads as TGTGCCAGTAGTACCCCTACAGGGTTGGTAAACACCATATATTTT. The encoded protein is CASSTPTGLVNTIYF.

This sequence joins TRBV10-2 and TRBJ2-1; TRBD2 aligns across 10 bases. The CDR3 covers 17 residues. The V gene's germline CDR1 is WSHSY and CDR2 SAAADI. Trimming at V came to 6 bases and at J to 6 bases, leaving 14 bases not matched to a gene. The CDR3 bases are TGCGCCAGCAGCGAACGAAGCGGGAGGGCCATCCCCAATGAGCAGTTCTTC. Translated: CASSERSGRAIPNEQFF.

The chain recombines TRBV9 with TRBJ2-4; TRBD1 matches 10 bases. The V segment lost 3 bases and the J segment 8 bases; nucleotides outside the gene matches: 11. The CDR3 totals 16 residues. CDR1 and CDR2 from the germline V gene are SGDLS and YYNGEE. The CDR3 loop reads CASSADRGAGWDIQYF. The CDR3 DNA is TGTGCCAGCAGCGCGGACAGGGGGGCCGGTTGGGACATTCAGTACTTC.

J is TRBJ1-1 and V is TRBV5-1, with D possibly TRBD1 on 6 matching bases. The germline gives CDR1 SGHRS, CDR2 YFSETQ. The CDR3 runs to 16 residues. The V end was cut by 2 bases, the J end by 0 bases, with 14 bases between. Written as DNA, the CDR3 is TGCGCCAGCAGCTTAACGGGGGGCCCCATGAACACTGAAGCTTTCTTT. Amino acids: CASSLTGGPMNTEAFF.

A single count supports this clone. The chain carries TRBV10-1 and TRBJ1-3; D call uncertain. The CDR3 totals 15 residues. CDR1 WNHNN and CDR2 SYGVQD come from the germline V gene (reference sequence). Trimming removed 7 bases at V and 5 bases at J, with 18 bases between. In DNA form, the CDR3 reads TGCGCCAGCAAACTTAAAGGTGAGGGCCGAAACACCATATATTTT. It is translated as CASKLKGEGRNTIYF.

The chain joins TRBV7-9 to TRBJ2-5; TRBD1 agrees at 7 bases. The length of the CDR3 is 17 residues. Germline values: CDR1 SEHNR, CDR2 FQNEAQ (reference sequence). The V and J ends lost 5 bases and 1 base, in that order; junction bases with no gene match: 13. The CDR3 here is CASSKPRDSLSQETQYF. CDR3 DNA: TGTGCCAGCAGCAAACCCCGGGACAGTCTATCCCAAGAGACCCAGTACTTC.

This chain connects TRBV6-2 or TRBV6-3 to TRBJ2-5; 10 bases align to TRBD2. From germline, CDR1 is MNHEY and CDR2 SVGEGT. Trimming took 5 bases from V and 7 from J; bases not matched to a gene: 4. This CDR3 is 13 amino acids long. CDR3 loop: CASSLAGAGTQYF. The CDR3 DNA reads TGTGCCAGCAGTCTAGCGGGGGCGGGGACCCAGTACTTC.

The CDR3 region is CASSPGTGGRYEQYF. CDR3 nucleotide sequence: TGTGCCAGCAGTCCAGGGACAGGGGGTCGCTACGAGCAGTACTTC. The chain recombines TRBV27 with TRBJ2-7, with 11 nucleotides matching TRBD1. The CDR3 consists of 15 residues. Germline V lookup: CDR1 MNHEY, CDR2 SMNVEV (reference sequence). Unmatched junction bases numbered 6, after V lost 5 bases and J lost 3 bases.

The chain carries TRBV12-3 or TRBV12-4 and TRBJ2-7; tentative D call: TRBD2 (5 bases). The CDR3 spans 13 residues. V lost 0 bases and J lost 3, with 6 bases in between. This CDR3 is CASSLAGLYEQYF. CDR3 in DNA: TGTGCCAGCAGTTTAGCTGGACTCTACGAGCAGTACTTC.

The chain uses TRBV6-5 and TRBJ2-5; 8 nucleotides align to TRBD1. V lost 10 bases to trimming and J lost 0 bases; unmatched junction nucleotides: 4. CDR1 and CDR2 (germline): MNHEY, SVGAGI. The CDR3 is 13 amino acids. The DNA for the CDR3 is TGTGCCACCGGGACAGGCTACCAAGAGACCCAGTACTTC. Its protein product is CATGTGYQETQYF.

In DNA, the CDR3 is TGTGCCAGCAGCTCAACAGGATACTATGGCTACACCTTC. Protein product: CASSSTGYYGYTF. V is TRBV11-3 and J is TRBJ1-2, with D tentatively TRBD1 (5 bases). This CDR3 spans 13 amino acids. In germline, CDR1 is SGHNT, CDR2 YENEEA. The V and J ends lost 4 bases and 3 bases respectively, with 9 bases between them.

V and J are TRBV12-3 or TRBV12-4 and TRBJ1-2, with a tentative D call TRBD1 (6 bases). CDR3 length: 12 amino acids. V lost 7 bases and J lost 8, with 14 bases in between. The CDR3 bases are TGTGCCAGCAATACACAGGGCGAAGGCTACACCTTC. Protein sequence: CASNTQGEGYTF.

The gene calls are TRBV6-1 and TRBJ1-5, with TRBD1 identical over 7 bases. The CDR3 is made up of 15 amino acids. Germline-derived CDR1 and CDR2 are MNHNS and SASEGT. V trimming: 1 base; J trimming: 5 bases; junction bases outside the gene matches: 5. The CDR3 coding sequence is TGTGCCAGCAGTGAAGTGCGGACAGGATATCAGCCCCAGCATTTT. Protein sequence: CASSEVRTGYQPQHF.